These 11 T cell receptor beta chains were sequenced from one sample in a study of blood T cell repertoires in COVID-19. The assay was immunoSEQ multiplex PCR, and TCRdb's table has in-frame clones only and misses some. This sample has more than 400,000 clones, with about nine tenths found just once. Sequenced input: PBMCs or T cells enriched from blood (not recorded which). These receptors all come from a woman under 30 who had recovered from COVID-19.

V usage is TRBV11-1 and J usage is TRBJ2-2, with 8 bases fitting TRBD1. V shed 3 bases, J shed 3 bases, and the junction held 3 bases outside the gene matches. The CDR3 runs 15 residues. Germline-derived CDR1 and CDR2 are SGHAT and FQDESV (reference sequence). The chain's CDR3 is CASSLDREDTGELFF. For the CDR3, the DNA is TGTGCCAGCAGCTTGGACAGGGAGGACACCGGGGAGCTGTTTTTT.

CDR3 nucleotides: TGTGCCAGCATGATCCAACAGGGCCATCAGCCCCAGCATTTT. This encodes CASMIQQGHQPQHF. The gene calls are TRBV6-5 and TRBJ1-5; D possibly corresponds to TRBD1 (6 bases). The CDR3 is 14 amino acids. CDR1 is MNHEY and CDR2 is SVGAGI in the germline V gene. V dropped 7 bases and J dropped 5 bases, with 15 bases sitting between them.

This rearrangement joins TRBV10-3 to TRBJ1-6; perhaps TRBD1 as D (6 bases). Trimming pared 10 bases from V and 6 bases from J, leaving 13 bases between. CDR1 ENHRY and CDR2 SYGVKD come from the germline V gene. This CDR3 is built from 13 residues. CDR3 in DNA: TGTGCCACTAAGGACAGCTTTAATTCACCCCTCCACTTT. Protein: CATKDSFNSPLHF.

CDR3 protein: CASNRGGMDYGYTF. As DNA, the CDR3 is TGTGCCAGTAACCGAGGGGGCATGGACTATGGCTACACCTTC. J is TRBJ1-2 and V is TRBV19, with TRBD1 matching 7 bases. CDR1 and CDR2 from the germline V gene are LNHDA and SQIVND (reference sequence). The ends lost 7 bases at V and 3 bases at J; junction bases unmatched: 8. The CDR3 extends over 14 amino acids.

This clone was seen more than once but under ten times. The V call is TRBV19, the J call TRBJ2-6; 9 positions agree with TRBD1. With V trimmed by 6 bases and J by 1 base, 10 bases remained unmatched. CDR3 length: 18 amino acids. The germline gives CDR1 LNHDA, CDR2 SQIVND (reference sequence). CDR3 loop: CASSTLDRGLSGANVLTF. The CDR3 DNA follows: TGTGCCAGTAGCACACTGGACAGGGGTTTGTCTGGGGCCAACGTCCTGACTTTC.

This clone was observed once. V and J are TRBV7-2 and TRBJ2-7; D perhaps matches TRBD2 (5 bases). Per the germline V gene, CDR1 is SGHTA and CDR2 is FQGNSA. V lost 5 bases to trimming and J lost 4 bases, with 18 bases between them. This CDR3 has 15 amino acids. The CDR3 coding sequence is TGTGCCAGCAGCGAGTACGCTACAGCGGCATACGAGCAGTACTTC. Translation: CASSEYATAAYEQYF.

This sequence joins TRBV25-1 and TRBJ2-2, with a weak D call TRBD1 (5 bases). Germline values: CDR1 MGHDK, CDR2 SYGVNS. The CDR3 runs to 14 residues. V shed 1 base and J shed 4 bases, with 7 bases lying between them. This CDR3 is CASSEFRGTGELFF. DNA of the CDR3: TGTGCCAGCAGTGAATTTAGGGGCACCGGGGAGCTGTTTTTT.

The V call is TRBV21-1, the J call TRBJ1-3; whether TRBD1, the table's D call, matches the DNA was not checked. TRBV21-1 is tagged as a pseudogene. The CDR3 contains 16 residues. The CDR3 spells CASSKKGVPSGNTIYF. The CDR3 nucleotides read TGTGCCAGCAGCAAAAAGGGGGTTCCCTCTGGAAACACCATATATTTT.

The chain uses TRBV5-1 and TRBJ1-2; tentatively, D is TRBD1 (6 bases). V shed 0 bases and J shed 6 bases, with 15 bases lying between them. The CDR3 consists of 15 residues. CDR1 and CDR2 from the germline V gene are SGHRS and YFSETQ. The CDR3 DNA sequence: TGCGCCAGCAGCTTGGAATTAGCAGGGGCAGATGGCTACACCTTC. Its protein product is CASSLELAGADGYTF.

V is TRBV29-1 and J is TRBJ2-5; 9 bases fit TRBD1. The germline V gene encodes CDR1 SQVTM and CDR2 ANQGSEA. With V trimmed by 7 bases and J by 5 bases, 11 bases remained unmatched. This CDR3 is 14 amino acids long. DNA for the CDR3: TGCAGCGCGGGACAGGGAGGGTTGGTGGAGACCCAGTACTTC. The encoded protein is CSAGQGGLVETQYF.

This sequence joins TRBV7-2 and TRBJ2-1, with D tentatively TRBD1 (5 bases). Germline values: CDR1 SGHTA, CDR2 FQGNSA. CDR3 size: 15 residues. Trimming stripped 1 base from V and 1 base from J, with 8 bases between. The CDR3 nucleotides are TGTGCCAGCAGCTTAGGACAGATTTCCTACAATGAGCAGTTCTTC. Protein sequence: CASSLGQISYNEQFF. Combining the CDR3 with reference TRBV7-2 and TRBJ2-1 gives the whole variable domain GAGVSQSPSNKVTEKGKDVELRCDPISGHTALYWYRQSLGQGLEFLIYFQGNSAPDKSGLPSDRFSAERTGGSVSTLTIQRTQQEDSAVYLCASSLGQISYNEQFFGPGTRLTVL.